The 27 T cell receptor beta chains below were found in one sample sequenced in a study of blood T cell repertoires in COVID-19. TCRdb keeps only in-frame clones here, not all; method: immunoSEQ multiplex PCR. The table includes 250,000 to 350,000 clones, about 88% detected once. Material: peripheral blood. These TCRs come from a woman aged 55 to 70 with acute or convalescent COVID-19.

The chain carries TRBV7-3 and TRBJ1-3, with D uncertain. Germline V gene data show CDR1 as SGHTA and CDR2 as FQGTGA. V lost 5 bases to trimming and J lost 4 bases, with 6 bases between them. This CDR3 has 12 amino acids. The CDR3 DNA reads TGTGCCAGCAGCCCAGGCGGAAACACCATATATTTT. Translation gives CASSPGGNTIYF. The full variable domain, rest sourced from reference TRBV7-3 and TRBJ1-3, is GAGVSQTPSNKVTEKGKYVELRCDPISGHTALYWYRQSLGQGPEFLIYFQGTGAADDSGLPNDRFFAVRPEGSVSTLKIQRTERGDSAVYLCASSPGGNTIYFGEGSWLTVV.

V usage is TRBV4-1 and J usage is TRBJ1-2; TRBD1 matches at 8 bases. Trimming removed 3 bases from V and 5 bases from J; junction bases left unmatched: 5. The germline V gene encodes CDR1 MGHRA and CDR2 YSYEKL. The CDR3 extends over 14 amino acids. The CDR3 spells CASSQAQGDYGYTF. CDR3 nucleotide sequence: TGCGCCAGCAGCCAGGCACAGGGGGATTATGGCTACACCTTC.

The chain uses TRBV7-2 and TRBJ2-5; TRBD1 agrees at 7 bases. In germline, CDR1 is SGHTA, CDR2 FQGNSA. This CDR3 has 14 amino acids. The junction had 7 bases not matched to a gene; V was cut back by 2 bases and J by 7 bases. The CDR3 DNA sequence: TGTGCCAGCAGCTTAAAACAGGGGCCTGGGACCCAGTACTTC. It codes for CASSLKQGPGTQYF.

V usage is TRBV3-1 (or the pseudogene TRBV3-2) and J usage is TRBJ2-1, with 7 bases fitting TRBD1. This CDR3 has 16 residues. With 4 bases clipped from V and 7 bases from J, the junction kept 13 bases outside the gene matches. Germline CDR1 is LGHDT and CDR2 is YNNKEL (reference sequence). The CDR3 nucleotides are TGTGCCAGCAGCCTCCAACCCGGGACAGCCAAAAATGAGCAGTTCTTC. Protein: CASSLQPGTAKNEQFF.

The gene calls are TRBV10-3 and TRBJ1-5; TRBD1 might be the D (5 bases). Per the germline V gene, CDR1 is ENHRY and CDR2 is SYGVKD. The ends were cut back, 10 bases at V and 1 base at J, with 11 bases in the middle. The CDR3 runs to 13 residues. Written as DNA, the CDR3 is TGTGCCAGCCAGGGAAGAAGCAATCAGCCCCAGCATTTT. Amino acid sequence: CASQGRSNQPQHF.

Of note for this clone: This sample also contains other DNA sequences that code for the same CDR3. The chain couples TRBV28 to TRBJ1-2; 8 nucleotides line up with TRBD1. Looked up from germline, CDR1 is MDHEN and CDR2 is SYDVKM. With 2 bases clipped from V and 4 bases from J, the junction kept 3 bases outside the gene matches. The CDR3 covers 14 residues. CDR3 nucleotides: TGTGCCAGCAGTTTAGGACAGGGTCGCTATGGCTACACCTTC. Translating gives CASSLGQGRYGYTF.

The chain employs TRBV11-2 and TRBJ2-7, with a weak D call TRBD1 (6 bases). Germline values: CDR1 SGHAT, CDR2 FQNNGV. The CDR3 spans 15 residues. V lost 1 base to trimming and J lost 1 base, with 11 bases between them. The CDR3 reads CASSLAGDSSYEQYF. Here the CDR3 DNA reads TGTGCCAGCAGCTTAGCAGGGGATTCTTCCTACGAGCAGTACTTC.

As DNA, the CDR3 is TGTGCCAGCAGCTTGGGGCCTAGCGGGCTACCCAATGAGCAGTTCTTC. Encoded protein: CASSLGPSGLPNEQFF. This chain uses TRBV5-4 with TRBJ2-1; 8 bases are shared with TRBD2. V was pared by 0 bases and J by 6 bases, with 8 bases of the junction left unmatched. This CDR3 is built from 16 residues. The germline V gene encodes CDR1 SGHNT and CDR2 YYREEE (reference sequence). Full variable domain (remainder filled in from reference TRBV5-4 and TRBJ2-1): ETGVTQSPTHLIKTRGQQVTLRCSSQSGHNTVSWYQQALGQGPQFIFQYYREEENGRGNFPPRFSGLQFPNYSSELNVNALELDDSALYLCASSLGPSGLPNEQFFGPGTRLTVL.

The V and J genes are TRBV7-9 and TRBJ2-7; the D gene is possibly TRBD1 (5 bases). Per germline, CDR1 SEHNR and CDR2 FQNEAQ (reference sequence). The CDR3 sequence is 15 residues long. V lost 5 bases, J lost 5 bases, and 19 bases lay in between. CDR3 amino acids: CASSPHRFTLHEQYF. CDR3 coding DNA: TGTGCCAGCAGCCCTCACAGGTTTACGCTCCACGAGCAGTACTTC.

This sequence joins TRBV6-4 and TRBJ1-5; unclear D gene. This CDR3 is 13 amino acids long. V lost 4 bases, J lost 4 bases, and 8 bases lay in between. CDR1 MRHNA and CDR2 SNTAGT come from the germline V gene. CDR3 in amino acids: CASSGEANQPQHF. CDR3 nucleotides: TGTGCCAGCAGTGGAGAGGCGAATCAGCCCCAGCATTTT.

V gene TRBV28 combines with J gene TRBJ2-7; 10 nucleotides line up with TRBD1. The CDR3 is 18 residues long. V lost 3 bases and J lost 3; bases outside the gene matches: 14. In germline, CDR1 is MDHEN, CDR2 SYDVKM. The CDR3 is CASSFGQGGSLAGYEQYF. CDR3 DNA: TGTGCCAGCAGTTTTGGACAGGGGGGATCCCTAGCAGGCTACGAGCAGTACTTC. The whole variable domain, remainder taken from reference TRBV28 and TRBJ2-7, is DVKVTQSSRYLVKRTGEKVFLECVQDMDHENMFWYRQDPGLGLRLIYFSYDVKMKEKGDIPEGYSVSREKKERFSLILESASTNQTSMYLCASSFGQGGSLAGYEQYFGPGTRLTVT.

The chain links TRBV14 to TRBJ1-6; D ambiguous. The length of the CDR3 is 16 residues. Trimming took 2 bases from V and 7 from J, leaving 15 bases between them. CDR1 SGHDN and CDR2 FVKESK come from the germline V gene. DNA of the CDR3: TGTGCCAGCAGCCAAACCCCACCGGGAGGGAATTCACCCCTCCACTTT. Translation gives CASSQTPPGGNSPLHF. The full variable domain, its missing parts supplied by reference TRBV14 and TRBJ1-6, is EAGVTQFPSHSVIEKGQTVTLRCDPISGHDNLYWYRRVMGKEIKFLLHFVKESKQDESGMPNNRFLAERTGGTYSTLKVQPAELEDSGVYFCASSQTPPGGNSPLHFGNGTRLTVT.

This chain connects TRBV30 to TRBJ1-4; D is perhaps TRBD1 (5 bases). The CDR3 spans 15 residues. Germline lookup yields CDR1 GTSNPN and CDR2 SVGIG (reference sequence). V was trimmed by 3 bases and J by 0 bases, leaving 11 bases between them. The CDR3 sequence: CAWSKKGATNEKLFF. The DNA for the CDR3 is TGTGCCTGGAGCAAGAAAGGGGCAACTAATGAAAAACTGTTTTTT.

The V gene is TRBV29-1, the J gene TRBJ1-1; no definite D call. The CDR3 contains 16 residues. V was cut by 3 bases and J by 0 bases, with 17 bases left in between. CDR1 and CDR2 (germline): SQVTM, ANQGSEA. This CDR3 is CSVELGGPVMNTEAFF. The CDR3 DNA reads TGCAGCGTTGAGTTGGGAGGGCCTGTTATGAACACTGAAGCTTTCTTT.

The rearrangement links TRBV4-1 to TRBJ2-1; 8 bases map to TRBD1. The trim removed 1 base at V and 3 bases at J, leaving 2 bases unmatched. The CDR3 loop spans 15 amino acids. Per germline, CDR1 MGHRA and CDR2 YSYEKL. The CDR3 spells CASSQAQGDYNEQFF. The CDR3 DNA follows: TGCGCCAGCAGCCAAGCACAGGGGGACTACAATGAGCAGTTCTTC.

This sequence joins TRBV4-3 and TRBJ1-6; TRBD1 matches 7 bases. Germline CDR1 reads LGHNA; CDR2 reads YSLEER. The CDR3 is 16 amino acids. Losses at the gene ends were 0 bases for V and 8 bases for J; bases not matched to a gene: 7. The CDR3 DNA is TGCGCCAGCAGCCAAGACCTCCGGGACAGCTATTCACCCCTCCACTTT. Its protein product is CASSQDLRDSYSPLHF.

The rearrangement joins TRBV5-1 to TRBJ2-7, with TRBD1 identical over 7 bases. The length of the CDR3 is 13 residues. Germline-derived CDR1 and CDR2 are SGHRS and YFSETQ. V was clipped by 9 bases and J by 1 base; unmatched bases: 7. CDR3 DNA: TGCGCCACATCCCGGGACAGTTCCTACGAGCAGTACTTC. Its protein is CATSRDSSYEQYF.

This chain joins TRBV19 and TRBJ1-5; 7 nucleotides match TRBD1. CDR1 is LNHDA and CDR2 is SQIVND in the germline V gene (reference sequence). Trimming removed 5 bases from V and 5 bases from J; junction bases left unmatched: 9. This CDR3 has 15 residues. The CDR3: CASSLEQGRHQPQHF. The CDR3 DNA reads TGTGCCAGTAGTCTCGAACAGGGGAGGCATCAGCCCCAGCATTTT. Full variable domain (outside the CDR3, taken from reference TRBV19 and TRBJ1-5): DGGITQSPKYLFRKEGQNVTLSCEQNLNHDAMYWYRQDPGQGLRLIYYSQIVNDFQKGDIAEGYSVSREKKESFPLTVTSAQKNPTAFYLCASSLEQGRHQPQHFGDGTRLSIL.

The chain joins TRBV7-9 to TRBJ1-5; D not resolved. Germline values: CDR1 SEHNR, CDR2 FQNEAQ (reference sequence). V gave up 3 bases and J gave up 5 bases, with 11 bases separating them. The CDR3 extends over 14 amino acids. The CDR3 is CASSFSREDQPQHF. The CDR3 DNA reads as TGTGCCAGCAGCTTTTCTAGGGAGGATCAGCCCCAGCATTTT. The variable domain in full, with the rest retrieved from reference TRBV7-9 and TRBJ1-5, is DTGVSQNPRHKITKRGQNVTFRCDPISEHNRLYWYRQTLGQGPEFLTYFQNEAQLEKSRLLSDRFSAERPKGSFSTLEIQRTEQGDSAMYLCASSFSREDQPQHFGDGTRLSIL.

This clone was detected only once. The rearrangement uses TRBV6-2 or TRBV6-3 and TRBJ2-7; TRBD1 matches 8 bases. The length of the CDR3 is 15 residues. Germline V lookup: CDR1 MNHEY, CDR2 SVGEGT. V dropped 2 bases and J dropped 2; count of bases not matched to a gene: 5. The CDR3 loop reads CASSYPGTGAYEQYF. CDR3 DNA sequence: TGTGCCAGCAGTTACCCCGGGACAGGAGCCTACGAGCAGTACTTC.

A remark on this clone: At the DNA level, this CDR3 is encoded by other sequences in the same sample as well. The chain combines TRBV28 with TRBJ2-7, with unresolved D. This CDR3 region has 12 residues. In germline, CDR1 is MDHEN, CDR2 SYDVKM. Trimming took 3 bases from V and 0 from J, leaving 3 bases between them. This chain's CDR3 is CASSLASYEQYF. The DNA of the CDR3 is TGTGCCAGCAGTTTGGCCTCCTACGAGCAGTACTTC. The full variable domain, with the rest looked up from reference TRBV28 and TRBJ2-7, is DVKVTQSSRYLVKRTGEKVFLECVQDMDHENMFWYRQDPGLGLRLIYFSYDVKMKEKGDIPEGYSVSREKKERFSLILESASTNQTSMYLCASSLASYEQYFGPGTRLTVT.

This chain joins TRBV6-2 or TRBV6-3 and TRBJ1-5, with 10 bases that match TRBD1. The germline CDR1 and CDR2 sequences are MNHEY and SVGEGT. V lost 4 bases to trimming and J lost 6 bases; unmatched junction nucleotides: 12. This CDR3 comprises 17 residues. Here the CDR3 DNA reads TGTGCCAGCAGTTTGGATTTGACAGGGGGCGTGGGTCAGCCCCAGCATTTT. It yields the protein CASSLDLTGGVGQPQHF.

This clone showed up just once. J is TRBJ1-2 and V is TRBV5-4; 7 nucleotides agree with TRBD1. Germline lookup yields CDR1 SGHNT and CDR2 YYREEE (reference sequence). Trimming took 2 bases from V and 3 from J; bases not matched to a gene: 4. This CDR3 contains 14 residues. The CDR3 region is CASSLVGQDYGYTF. CDR3 in DNA: TGTGCCAGCAGCTTAGTAGGACAGGACTATGGCTACACCTTC.

The CDR3 DNA is TGCAGCGCCAGTAAGGACAGGGGGCAAACTGAAGCTTTCTTT. This translates into CSASKDRGQTEAFF. The J gene is TRBJ1-1, the V gene TRBV29-1; 11 bases agree with TRBD1. The CDR3 sequence is 14 residues long. Looked up from germline, CDR1 is SQVTM and CDR2 is ANQGSEA. The J segment lost 5 bases and the V segment lost 7 bases, leaving 9 bases of the junction unmatched.

The chain links TRBV24-1 to TRBJ2-5; TRBD2 aligns across 16 bases. The germline gives CDR1 KGHDR, CDR2 SFDVKD. Germline trimming cut 4 bases from V and 1 base from J; bases unmatched to any gene: 2. This CDR3 comprises 17 residues. The CDR3 reads CATSEGTSGGAQETQYF. The CDR3 nucleotides are TGTGCCACCAGTGAAGGGACTAGCGGGGGGGCCCAAGAGACCCAGTACTTC.

This clone came up once. CDR3 sequence: CASSAGDRADTQYF. Here the CDR3 DNA reads TGTGCCAGCAGCGCAGGGGACAGAGCAGATACGCAGTATTTT. V gene TRBV9 combines with J gene TRBJ2-3; 7 positions match TRBD1. Germline V gene data show CDR1 as SGDLS and CDR2 as YYNGEE. The CDR3 is made up of 14 amino acids. V shed 3 bases, J shed 4 bases, and the junction held 5 bases outside the gene matches. Supplemented by reference TRBV9 and TRBJ2-3, the full variable domain reads DSGVTQTPKHLITATGQRVTLRCSPRSGDLSVYWYQQSLDQGLQFLIQYYNGEERAKGNILERFSAQQFPDLHSELNLSSLELGDSALYFCASSAGDRADTQYFGPGTRLTVL.

The rearrangement uses TRBV28 and TRBJ1-2, with D unclear. Germline-derived CDR1 and CDR2 are MDHEN and SYDVKM. The V and J ends lost 1 base and 6 bases respectively, with 6 bases between them. The CDR3 loop spans 12 amino acids. In nucleotides, the CDR3 is TGTGCCAGCAGTTTATTTAGCGATGGCTACACCTTC. This gives the protein CASSLFSDGYTF.